These 21 T cell receptor beta chains share one sample of origin, sequenced in a study of T-cell reconstitution after alpha-beta-depleted transplantation in children. Unique molecular identifiers were incorporated into the prepared TCRbeta library. TCRdb ran MiXCR on the PCR reads and lists one entry per CDR3 protein. Found here are around 600,000 distinct CDR3 sequences, roughly 24% of them singletons; the top ten hold roughly 13%. Sequencing was performed on PBMCs, mostly from graft donor cells, taken 360 days after TCRalphabeta/CD19-depleted stem cell transplant. The receptors come from a boy younger than two who had a stem cell transplant for acute myeloid leukemia, so the T cells may come from the graft donor.

This clonotype was seen at least ten times. The chain employs TRBV29-1 and TRBJ1-1, with D tentatively TRBD1 (6 bases). Trimming pared 5 bases from V and 0 bases from J, leaving 16 bases between. The CDR3 contains 15 residues. Germline-derived CDR1 and CDR2 are SQVTM and ANQGSEA. The chain's CDR3 is CSVLEGGGMNTEAFF. The CDR3 DNA sequence: TGCAGCGTTCTGGAGGGGGGGGGAATGAACACTGAAGCTTTCTTT.

Regarding this clonotype: A junction end diverges from the germline sequence, so it may reflect a read error. J is TRBJ2-3 and V is TRBV7-6; 8 positions agree with TRBD2. In germline, CDR1 is SGHVS, CDR2 FNYEAQ. The CDR3 has 14 amino acids. CDR3 nucleotide sequence: TGTGCCAGCGGCTTAGCAGCGGGGGTGGATACGCAGTATTTT. It yields the protein CASGLAAGVDTQYF.

In this sample, this clonotype turned up many times. The gene calls are TRBV12-3 or TRBV12-4 and TRBJ2-1; no clear D. V lost 5 bases and J 15 bases, leaving 17 bases between the germline ends. The CDR3 sequence is 12 residues long. The CDR3 sequence: CASSPQHSNPFF. In nucleotides, the CDR3 is TGTGCCAGCAGTCCCCAGCACTCGAACCCGTTCTTC.

This chain connects TRBV28 to TRBJ1-1, with TRBD1 matching 8 bases. CDR1 is MDHEN, CDR2 SYDVKM, per germline. The CDR3 is 16 residues long. V dropped 8 bases and J dropped 0; count of bases not matched to a gene: 11. The CDR3 coding sequence is TGTGCCAGCGCCTCAGGGGGCCCAAACATGAACACTGAAGCTTTCTTT. Protein sequence: CASASGGPNMNTEAFF. The full variable domain, completed using reference TRBV28 and TRBJ1-1, is DVKVTQSSRYLVKRTGEKVFLECVQDMDHENMFWYRQDPGLGLRLIYFSYDVKMKEKGDIPEGYSVSREKKERFSLILESASTNQTSMYLCASASGGPNMNTEAFFGQGTRLTVV.

The chain carries TRBV29-1 and TRBJ1-4; 10 bases agree with TRBD1. Germline CDR1 SQVTM, CDR2 ANQGSEA. The CDR3 spans 15 residues. The trim removed 3 bases at V and 7 bases at J, leaving 8 bases unmatched. The DNA for the CDR3 is TGCAGCGTTGAGATCCAGACAGGGGGCATTGAAAAACTGTTTTTT. This encodes CSVEIQTGGIEKLFF. Full variable domain (outside the CDR3, taken from reference TRBV29-1 and TRBJ1-4): SAVISQKPSRDICQRGTSLTIQCQVDSQVTMMFWYRQQPGQSLTLIATANQGSEATYESGFVIDKFPISRPNLTFSTLTVSNMSPEDSSIYLCSVEIQTGGIEKLFFGSGTQLSVL.

V gene TRBV6-5 combines with J gene TRBJ2-1, with D perhaps being TRBD1 or TRBD2 (5 bases each). Trimming cost V 2 bases and J 2 bases, with 10 bases left between them. The CDR3 contains 15 residues. In germline, CDR1 is MNHEY, CDR2 SVGAGI. The CDR3: CASSYRDDPYNEQFF. In DNA form, the CDR3 reads TGTGCCAGCAGTTACCGGGACGACCCCTACAATGAGCAGTTCTTC.

This clonotype was seen many times. V gene TRBV6-5 combines with J gene TRBJ2-5, with D perhaps TRBD2 (5 bases). The CDR3 is made up of 15 amino acids. Per germline, CDR1 MNHEY and CDR2 SVGAGI. Trimming cost V 2 bases and J 5 bases, with 15 bases left between them. The CDR3 region has the DNA TGTGCCAGCAGTTACCACGGAGGAGTGGAGGAGACCCAGTACTTC. Translating it yields CASSYHGGVEETQYF.

This clonotype was seen a few times. This rearrangement joins TRBV9 to TRBJ1-1; a possible D gene is TRBD1 (6 bases). CDR3 length: 16 amino acids. Germline V gene lookup returns CDR1 SGDLS and CDR2 YYNGEE. The V gene lost 0 bases and the J gene lost 4 bases, with 16 bases spanning the gap. CDR3 loop: CASSVAPRGGPTEAFF. The CDR3, as DNA: TGTGCCAGCAGCGTAGCCCCTCGTGGGGGGCCCACTGAAGCTTTCTTT.

There are many counts of this clonotype. V usage is TRBV4-3 and J usage is TRBJ2-1; 7 nucleotides agree with TRBD2. CDR3 size: 14 residues. CDR1 and CDR2 (germline): LGHNA, YSLEER. V was clipped by 1 base and J by 9 bases; unmatched bases: 6. CDR3 nucleotide sequence: TGCGCCAGCAGCCAAGTCTCGCTAGCGGCTGAGCAGTTCTTC. Residues: CASSQVSLAAEQFF.

This clonotype was seen only a few times. The V call is TRBV6-1, the J call TRBJ1-1; D remains unclear. This CDR3 spans 14 amino acids. CDR1 and CDR2 from the germline V gene are MNHNS and SASEGT. V lost 4 bases, J lost 0 bases, and 9 bases lay in between. The CDR3 DNA is TGTGCCAGCAGTGTTGACGGATTGAACACTGAAGCTTTCTTT. This sequence encodes CASSVDGLNTEAFF.

This rearrangement joins TRBV10-2 to TRBJ2-2; TRBD1 matches 7 bases. The germline V gene has CDR1 WSHSY and CDR2 SAAADI. V lost 6 bases, J lost 0 bases, and 4 bases stayed unmatched. The CDR3 loop spans 15 amino acids. The CDR3 bases are TGCGCCAGCAGCGAGGGACAGACGAACACCGGGGAGCTGTTTTTT. Its protein product is CASSEGQTNTGELFF.

V is TRBV7-2 and J is TRBJ2-2, with 8 bases fitting TRBD1. Germline assignment: CDR1 SGHTA and CDR2 FQGNSA. The CDR3 extends over 15 amino acids. The V segment lost 5 bases and the J segment 5 bases; nucleotides outside the gene matches: 7. The CDR3 region is CASSPSRTGTGELFF. CDR3 nucleotides: TGTGCCAGCAGCCCGTCCCGGACAGGGACCGGGGAGCTGTTTTTT. Complete variable domain (other parts from reference TRBV7-2 and TRBJ2-2): GAGVSQSPSNKVTEKGKDVELRCDPISGHTALYWYRQSLGQGLEFLIYFQGNSAPDKSGLPSDRFSAERTGGSVSTLTIQRTQQEDSAVYLCASSPSRTGTGELFFGEGSRLTVL.

A few counts support this clonotype. The rearrangement joins TRBV27 to TRBJ2-3; 9 bases align to TRBD2. Germline trimming cut 5 bases from V and 6 bases from J; bases unmatched to any gene: 12. This CDR3 has 16 residues. The germline gives CDR1 MNHEY, CDR2 SMNVEV (reference sequence). The CDR3 DNA reads TGTGCCAGCAGTCCTGCTAGCGGGGCCTTTTTGGATACGCAGTATTTT. It encodes CASSPASGAFLDTQYF.

This clonotype came up a few times. The chain has TRBV29-1 and TRBJ2-3; D perhaps matches TRBD1 (5 bases). The CDR3 spans 13 residues. Trimming cost V 4 bases and J 7 bases, with 15 bases left between them. In germline, CDR1 is SQVTM, CDR2 ANQGSEA. DNA of the CDR3: TGCAGCGTTGTAGCCGACAGCCTGCATACGCAGTATTTT. Amino acid sequence: CSVVADSLHTQYF.

This clonotype has a count of ten or more. This rearrangement joins TRBV13 to TRBJ1-1; no reliable D call. V was cut by 0 bases and J by 1 base, with 12 bases left in between. This CDR3 comprises 16 residues. Per germline, CDR1 PRHDT and CDR2 FYEKMQ (reference sequence). The CDR3 sequence: CASSLGQEGKNTEAFF. CDR3 DNA: TGTGCCAGCAGCTTAGGCCAGGAGGGAAAGAACACTGAAGCTTTCTTT.

The rearrangement links TRBV7-2 to TRBJ2-7; 12 nucleotides agree with TRBD2. Germline CDR1 and CDR2: SGHTA and FQGNSA. The CDR3 runs 16 residues. The junction had 2 bases not matched to a gene; V was cut back by 0 bases and J by 2 bases. CDR3 loop: CASSLARTSGTYEQYF. The CDR3 region has the DNA TGTGCCAGCAGCTTAGCGCGGACTAGCGGGACCTACGAGCAGTACTTC.

The gene calls are TRBV7-6 and TRBJ2-7; D remains unclear. Germline lookup yields CDR1 SGHVS and CDR2 FNYEAQ. This CDR3 has 14 amino acids. With 1 base removed from V and 3 bases from J, the gap between germline ends came to 10 bases. Written as DNA, the CDR3 is TGTGCCAGCAGCTTAGGGCCGGGTTACTACGAGCAGTACGTC. Translated, it gives CASSLGPGYYEQYV.

The chain employs TRBV29-1 and TRBJ1-2, with D hard to call. The germline CDR1 and CDR2 sequences are SQVTM and ANQGSEA. CDR3 size: 12 residues. Trimming cost V 3 bases and J 2 bases, with 7 bases left between them. The CDR3 DNA reads as TGCAGCGTTGAGTACGGAAACTATGGCTACACCTTC. Protein: CSVEYGNYGYTF.

The rearrangement joins TRBV18 to TRBJ2-7; possible D gene TRBD1, 7 bases. V gave up 2 bases and J gave up 2 bases, with 10 bases separating them. The CDR3 loop spans 14 amino acids. Germline V gives CDR1 KGHSH, CDR2 LQKENI. The CDR3 bases are TGTGCCAGCTCACCAGGGGGGACAGCCTACGAGCAGTACGTC. Translated, it gives CASSPGGTAYEQYV.

This clonotype was recorded at least ten times. The rearrangement joins TRBV12-3 or TRBV12-4 to TRBJ1-1; tentatively, D is TRBD1 (5 bases). The CDR3 runs to 14 residues. With 7 bases removed from V and 0 bases from J, the gap between germline ends came to 12 bases. CDR3 bases: TGTGCCAGCATCTTGGGACGGGTGAACACTGAAGCTTTCTTT. Translated, it gives CASILGRVNTEAFF.

The chain links TRBV6-2 or TRBV6-3 to TRBJ2-1; 9 bases agree with TRBD2. V dropped 2 bases and J dropped 7; count of bases not matched to a gene: 6. CDR1 MNHEY and CDR2 SVGEGT come from the germline V gene. The CDR3 sequence is 15 residues long. The CDR3 sequence: CASSYERGAPNEQFF. The CDR3 DNA reads as TGTGCCAGCAGTTACGAGCGGGGGGCCCCTAATGAGCAGTTCTTC.